This T cell receptor beta chain was retrieved from a study of blood T cell repertoires in COVID-19. Overall study context: Sources were T cells, B-cell-depleted T cells, or PBMCs; the material itself was cDNA or gDNA.

Original processing methods: Amplification of reference gene primers was used by the study to estimate nucleated cell counts. TCRdb's copy holds only in-frame clones and misses some; the assay was immunoSEQ multiplex PCR. D and trimming come from the DNA, and the V and J calls and clone size come from that table. The repertoire holds 29,000 or so clones, roughly two thirds seen once, with about a sixth in the top ten. This clone was found a few times. The CDR3 runs 14 residues. Germline V gives CDR1 KGHSH, CDR2 LQKENI. V was pared by 6 bases and J by 0 bases, with 9 bases between. The sequence came from a human donor in a cohort sampled during active COVID-19. This sequence joins TRBV18 and TRBJ2-1, with D possibly matching TRBD2 (5 bases). Material for sequencing was peripheral blood. The chain's CDR3 is CASSPDFSYNEQFF. The CDR3 nucleotides read TGTGCCAGCTCGCCGGACTTCTCCTACAATGAGCAGTTCTTC.